The source of this T cell receptor beta chain is a study of blood T cell repertoires in COVID-19. Germline V CDR1 and CDR2: SGHTA, FQGTGA. With 5 bases clipped from V and 5 bases from J, the junction kept 3 bases outside the gene matches. CDR3 length: 13 amino acids. Sequenced by immunoSEQ multiplex PCR; TCRdb stores in-frame clones only, minus some. The table includes fewer than 100,000 clones, roughly 80% detected once. This TCR was recovered from a man aged 50-60 years with acute or convalescent COVID-19. V usage is TRBV7-3 and J usage is TRBJ2-3; 8 positions match TRBD1. The source material was peripheral blood. CDR3 protein: CASSGQGRDTQYF. In DNA form, the CDR3 reads TGTGCCAGCAGCGGACAGGGTAGAGATACGCAGTATTTT.